One and the same sample provided the 8 T cell receptor beta chains below, sequenced in a study of beta chain features in type 1 diabetes. These TCRs' antigens remain unknown. General study findings and limits: Significant though moderate, a shortening of TCRB CDR3s appeared in all four CD4+ subsets of Type 1 diabetes patients.

Expressed TCRB transcripts were sequenced because the isolated RNA had all been reverse transcribed beforehand. Using immunoSEQ multiplex PCR, the repertoire was profiled, and TCRdb retains in-frame clones only, with some absent. The table has hundreds of thousands of clones, 11% to 15% seen once. Sequencing was done on a sample of naive CD4+ T cells from blood. The origin of the receptors is a man younger than 30 with type 1 diabetes.

J is TRBJ2-3 and V is TRBV5-4; D is possibly TRBD1 or TRBD2 (5 bases each). This CDR3 is built from 15 residues. V lost 0 bases to trimming and J lost 0 bases, with 8 bases between them. The germline CDR1 and CDR2 sequences are SGHNT and YYREEE (reference sequence). CDR3 sequence reads: CASSLDGASTDTQYF. CDR3 nucleotide sequence: TGTGCCAGCAGCTTGGACGGGGCTAGCACAGATACGCAGTATTTT.

V gene TRBV7-9 combines with J gene TRBJ2-1, with D perhaps TRBD2 (6 bases). V lost 5 bases to trimming and J lost 7 bases, with 12 bases between them. The CDR3 runs to 13 residues. CDR1 SEHNR and CDR2 FQNEAQ come from the germline V gene (reference sequence). The CDR3 is CASSRLVLNEQFF. CDR3 nucleotide sequence: TGTGCCAGCAGCCGACTAGTCTTAAATGAGCAGTTCTTC.

This clone was found a few times. V and J are TRBV11-2 and TRBJ2-2; no firm D call. Trimming shortened V by 0 bases and J by 8 bases, and 1 base separated the two germline ends. The CDR3 extends over 11 amino acids. The V gene's germline CDR1 is SGHAT and CDR2 FQNNGV. CDR3 in DNA: TGTGCCAGCAGCTTAGAAGGGGAGCTGTTTTTT. It translates to CASSLEGELFF.

This chain links TRBV4-3 with TRBJ2-2, with D uncertain. V shed 0 bases and J shed 6 bases, with 5 bases lying between them. The CDR3 sequence is 13 residues long. The germline V gene has CDR1 LGHNA and CDR2 YSLEER. In DNA, the CDR3 is TGCGCCAGCAGCCAAGAAATGGCCGGGGAGCTGTTTTTT. Protein sequence: CASSQEMAGELFF.

The chain recombines TRBV7-2 with TRBJ2-5, with D perhaps TRBD1 (6 bases). This CDR3 contains 11 residues. Trimming took off 5 bases at V and 13 bases at J, with 14 bases between the two ends. Germline V gene lookup returns CDR1 SGHTA and CDR2 FQGNSA. CDR3: CASSIQGSPYF. CDR3 DNA: TGTGCCAGCAGCATACAGGGTTCCCCGTACTTC.

This clone was found a few times. The chain links TRBV5-1 to TRBJ2-5; TRBD2 is a possible D gene (6 bases). Trimming shortened V by 0 bases and J by 3 bases, and 9 bases separated the two germline ends. The CDR3 runs to 14 residues. Germline values: CDR1 SGHRS, CDR2 YFSETQ. CDR3 residues: CASSLGGGEETQYF. The CDR3 DNA is TGCGCCAGCAGCTTGGGCGGAGGGGAAGAGACCCAGTACTTC. Supplemented by reference TRBV5-1 and TRBJ2-5, the full variable domain reads KAGVTQTPRYLIKTRGQQVTLSCSPISGHRSVSWYQQTPGQGLQFLFEYFSETQRNKGNFPGRFSGRQFSNSRSEMNVSTLELGDSALYLCASSLGGGEETQYFGPGTRLLVL.

The rearrangement joins TRBV6-5 to TRBJ1-1; perhaps TRBD1 as D (5 bases). The CDR3 has 12 residues. Germline-derived CDR1 and CDR2 are MNHEY and SVGAGI. V gave up 7 bases and J gave up 1 base, with 7 bases separating them. Written as DNA, the CDR3 is TGTGCCAGCACGACAGCGAACACTGAAGCTTTCTTT. Residues: CASTTANTEAFF.

The V call is TRBV18, the J call TRBJ1-3; 10 nucleotides line up with TRBD1. CDR1 and CDR2 from the germline V gene are KGHSH and LQKENI. The CDR3 spans 14 residues. J lost 6 bases, V lost 3 bases, and 2 bases had no gene match. CDR3: CASSPGTGENTIYF. The CDR3 DNA reads as TGTGCCAGCTCACCCGGGACAGGGGAAAACACCATATATTTT. The entire variable domain, with the rest obtained from reference TRBV18 and TRBJ1-3, is as follows: NAGVMQNPRHLVRRRGQEARLRCSPMKGHSHVYWYRQLPEEGLKFMVYLQKENIIDESGMPKERFSAEFPKEGPSILRIQQVVRGDSAAYFCASSPGTGENTIYFGEGSWLTVV.